The entry below describes one T cell receptor beta chain. The data are from a study of control samples from healthy donors and cancer patients. Some clones are missing from TCRdb's copy, which holds only in-frame ones; the method was immunoSEQ multiplex PCR. The top ten clones hold about 2.5% of a sample with around 110,000 clones, over 90% of them seen once. This CDR3 comprises 14 residues. Germline V gene data show CDR1 as LNHDA and CDR2 as SQIVND (reference sequence). Trimming took 5 bases from V and 3 from J; bases not matched to a gene: 5. This TCR derives from a man aged 25-40 years in good health. This chain uses TRBV19 with TRBJ1-1; the match to TRBD1 covers 8 bases. What was sequenced was blood. The CDR3 protein is CASSWTGTYTEAFF. The CDR3 coding sequence is TGTGCCAGTAGTTGGACAGGGACATACACTGAAGCTTTCTTT.